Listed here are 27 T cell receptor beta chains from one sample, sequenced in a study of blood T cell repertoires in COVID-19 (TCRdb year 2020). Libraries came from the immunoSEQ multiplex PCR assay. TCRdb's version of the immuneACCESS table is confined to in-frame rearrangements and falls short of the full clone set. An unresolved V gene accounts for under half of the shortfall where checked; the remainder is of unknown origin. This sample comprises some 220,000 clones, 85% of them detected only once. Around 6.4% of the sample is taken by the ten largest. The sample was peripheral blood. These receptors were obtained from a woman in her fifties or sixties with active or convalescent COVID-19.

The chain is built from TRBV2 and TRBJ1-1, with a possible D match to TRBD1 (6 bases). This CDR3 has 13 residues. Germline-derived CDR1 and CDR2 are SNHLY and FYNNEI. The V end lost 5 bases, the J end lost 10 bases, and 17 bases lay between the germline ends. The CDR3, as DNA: TGTGCCAGCAGTATTCTGGGGGCGAGGAGAGCTTTCTTT. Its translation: CASSILGARRAFF.

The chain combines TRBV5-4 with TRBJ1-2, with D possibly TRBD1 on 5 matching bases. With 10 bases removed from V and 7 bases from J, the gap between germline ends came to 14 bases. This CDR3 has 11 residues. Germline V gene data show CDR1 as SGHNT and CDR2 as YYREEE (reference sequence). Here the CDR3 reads CASRGVGGYTF. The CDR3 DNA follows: TGTGCCTCAAGGGGCGTTGGTGGCTACACCTTC.

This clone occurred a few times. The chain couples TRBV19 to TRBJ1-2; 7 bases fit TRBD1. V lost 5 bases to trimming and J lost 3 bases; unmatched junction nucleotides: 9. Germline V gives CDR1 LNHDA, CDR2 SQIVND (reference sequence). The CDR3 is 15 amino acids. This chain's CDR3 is CASSDPGGAYYGYTF. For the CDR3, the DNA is TGTGCCAGTAGTGACCCAGGGGGTGCCTACTATGGCTACACCTTC.

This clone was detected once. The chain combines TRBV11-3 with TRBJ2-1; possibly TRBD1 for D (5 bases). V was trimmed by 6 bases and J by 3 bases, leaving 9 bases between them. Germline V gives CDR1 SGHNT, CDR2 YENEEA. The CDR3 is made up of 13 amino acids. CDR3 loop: CASSYQGYNEQFF. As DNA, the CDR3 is TGTGCCAGCAGTTACCAGGGCTACAATGAGCAGTTCTTC.

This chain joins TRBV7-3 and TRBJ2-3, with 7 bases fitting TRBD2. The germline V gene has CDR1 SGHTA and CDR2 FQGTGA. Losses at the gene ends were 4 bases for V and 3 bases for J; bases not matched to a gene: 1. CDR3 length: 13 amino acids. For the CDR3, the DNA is TGTGCCAGCAGCTGGGAGGGGACAGATACGCAGTATTTT. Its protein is CASSWEGTDTQYF.

CDR3 nucleotide sequence: TGCAGCGTGTCAGCTGGGACATCCTACGAGCAGTACTTC. Protein: CSVSAGTSYEQYF. V is TRBV29-1 and J is TRBJ2-7; tentative D call: TRBD1 (6 bases). V lost 6 bases to trimming and J lost 1 base, with 13 bases between them. The length of the CDR3 is 13 residues. Germline CDR1 is SQVTM and CDR2 is ANQGSEA.

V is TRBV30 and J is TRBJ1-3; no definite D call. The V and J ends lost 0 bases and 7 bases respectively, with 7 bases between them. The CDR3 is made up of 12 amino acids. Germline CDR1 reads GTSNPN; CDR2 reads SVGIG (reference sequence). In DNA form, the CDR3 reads TGTGCCTGGAGTGTACTAGCGAACACCATATATTTT. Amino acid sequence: CAWSVLANTIYF. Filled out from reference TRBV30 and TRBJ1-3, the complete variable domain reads SQTIHQWPATLVQPVGSPLSLECTVEGTSNPNLYWYRQAAGRGLQLLFYSVGIGQISSEVPQNLSASRPQDRQFILSSKKLLLSDSGFYLCAWSVLANTIYFGEGSWLTVV.

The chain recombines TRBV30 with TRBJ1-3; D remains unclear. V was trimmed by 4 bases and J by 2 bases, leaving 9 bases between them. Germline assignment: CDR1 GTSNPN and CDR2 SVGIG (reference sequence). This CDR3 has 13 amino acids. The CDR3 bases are TGTGCCTGGAACCTGGGCACTGGAAACACCATATATTTT. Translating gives CAWNLGTGNTIYF.

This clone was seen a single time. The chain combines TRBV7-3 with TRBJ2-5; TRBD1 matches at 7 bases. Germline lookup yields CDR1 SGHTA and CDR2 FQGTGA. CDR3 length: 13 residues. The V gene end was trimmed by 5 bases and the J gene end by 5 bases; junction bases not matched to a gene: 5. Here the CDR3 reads CASSVDRDETQYF. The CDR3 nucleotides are TGTGCCAGCAGCGTCGACAGGGACGAGACCCAGTACTTC.

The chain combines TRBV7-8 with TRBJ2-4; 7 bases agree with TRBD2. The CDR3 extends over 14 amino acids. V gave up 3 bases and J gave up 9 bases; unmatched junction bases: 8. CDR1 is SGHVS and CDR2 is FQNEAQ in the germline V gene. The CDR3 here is CASSLGGSSSIQYF. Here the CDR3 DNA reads TGTGCCAGCAGCTTGGGCGGGAGCTCGAGCATTCAGTACTTC. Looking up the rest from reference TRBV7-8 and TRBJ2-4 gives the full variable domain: GAGVSQSPRYKVAKRGQDVALRCDPISGHVSLFWYQQALGQGPEFLTYFQNEAQLDKSGLPSDRFFAERPEGSVSTLKIQRTQQEDSAVYLCASSLGGSSSIQYFGAGTRLSVL.

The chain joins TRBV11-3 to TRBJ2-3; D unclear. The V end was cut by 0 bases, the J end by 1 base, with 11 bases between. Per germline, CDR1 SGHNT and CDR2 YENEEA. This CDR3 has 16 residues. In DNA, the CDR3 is TGTGCCAGCAGCTTAGATGGGCTGCTTGGCACAGATACGCAGTATTTT. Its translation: CASSLDGLLGTDTQYF.

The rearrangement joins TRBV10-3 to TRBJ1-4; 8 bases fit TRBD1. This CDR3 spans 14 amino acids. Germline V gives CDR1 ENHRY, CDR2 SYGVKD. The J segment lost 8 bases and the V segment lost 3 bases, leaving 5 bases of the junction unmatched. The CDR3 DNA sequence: TGTGCCATCAGTGAAAGGCAGGGGGCAGAAAAACTGTTTTTT. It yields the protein CAISERQGAEKLFF.

The CDR3 loop is CASSMGQTNEKLFF. CDR3 nucleotide sequence: TGTGCCAGTAGTATGGGACAGACTAATGAAAAACTGTTTTTT. The rearrangement links TRBV19 to TRBJ1-4, with 7 nucleotides matching TRBD1. V was clipped by 3 bases and J by 2 bases; unmatched bases: 0. The germline V gene encodes CDR1 LNHDA and CDR2 SQIVND (reference sequence). The CDR3 is made up of 14 amino acids. Together with reference TRBV19 and TRBJ1-4, the CDR3 gives the full variable domain: DGGITQSPKYLFRKEGQNVTLSCEQNLNHDAMYWYRQDPGQGLRLIYYSQIVNDFQKGDIAEGYSVSREKKESFPLTVTSAQKNPTAFYLCASSMGQTNEKLFFGSGTQLSVL.

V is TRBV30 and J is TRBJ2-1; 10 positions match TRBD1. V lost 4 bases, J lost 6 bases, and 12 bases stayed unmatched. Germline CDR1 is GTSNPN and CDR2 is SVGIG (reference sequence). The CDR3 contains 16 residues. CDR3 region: CAWNHGGTGDFNEQFF. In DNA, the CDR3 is TGTGCCTGGAACCACGGGGGGACAGGGGACTTCAATGAGCAGTTCTTC. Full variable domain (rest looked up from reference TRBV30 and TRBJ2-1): SQTIHQWPATLVQPVGSPLSLECTVEGTSNPNLYWYRQAAGRGLQLLFYSVGIGQISSEVPQNLSASRPQDRQFILSSKKLLLSDSGFYLCAWNHGGTGDFNEQFFGPGTRLTVL.

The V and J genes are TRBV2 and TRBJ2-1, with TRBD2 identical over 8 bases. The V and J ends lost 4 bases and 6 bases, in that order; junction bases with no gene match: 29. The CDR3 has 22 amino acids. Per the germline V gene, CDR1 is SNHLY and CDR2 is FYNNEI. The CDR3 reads CASSGAGAGPSAPGLGFNEQFF. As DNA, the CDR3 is TGTGCCAGCAGTGGTGCCGGTGCCGGCCCTAGTGCTCCGGGACTAGGCTTCAATGAGCAGTTCTTC.

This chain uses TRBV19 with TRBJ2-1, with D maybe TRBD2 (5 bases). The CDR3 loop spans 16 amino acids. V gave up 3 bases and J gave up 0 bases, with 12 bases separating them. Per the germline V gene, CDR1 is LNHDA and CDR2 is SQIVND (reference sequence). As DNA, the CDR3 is TGTGCCAGTAGTATCTCCGGTGGGAGCTCCTACAATGAGCAGTTCTTC. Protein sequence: CASSISGGSSYNEQFF.

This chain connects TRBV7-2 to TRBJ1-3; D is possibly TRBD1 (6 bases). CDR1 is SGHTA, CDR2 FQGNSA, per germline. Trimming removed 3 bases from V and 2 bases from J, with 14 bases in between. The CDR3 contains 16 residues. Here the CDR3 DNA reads TGTGCCAGCAGCTTTTACCAGGGGTCCCCTGGAAACACCATATATTTT. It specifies CASSFYQGSPGNTIYF.

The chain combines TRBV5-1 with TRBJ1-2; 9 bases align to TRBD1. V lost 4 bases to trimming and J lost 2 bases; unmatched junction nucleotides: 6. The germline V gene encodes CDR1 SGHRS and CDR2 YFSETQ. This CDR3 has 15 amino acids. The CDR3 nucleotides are TGCGCCAGCAGCCTGAGGACAGGGGCGAACTATGGCTACACCTTC. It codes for CASSLRTGANYGYTF.

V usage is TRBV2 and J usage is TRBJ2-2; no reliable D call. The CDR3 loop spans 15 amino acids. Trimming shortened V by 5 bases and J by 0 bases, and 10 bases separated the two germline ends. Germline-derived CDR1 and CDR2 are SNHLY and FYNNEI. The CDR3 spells CASSRQEPNTGELFF. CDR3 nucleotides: TGTGCCAGCAGTCGACAAGAACCGAACACCGGGGAGCTGTTTTTT.

The CDR3 coding sequence is TGTGCCAGCAGCCAAGAAGCATTTTTAAGCTCTGGAAACACCATATATTTT. Translation gives CASSQEAFLSSGNTIYF. This chain joins TRBV3-1 (or the pseudogene TRBV3-2) and TRBJ1-3; no reliable D call. Looked up from germline, CDR1 is LGHDT and CDR2 is YNNKEL (reference sequence). The CDR3 covers 17 residues. Trimming shortened V by 0 bases and J by 0 bases, and 12 bases separated the two germline ends.

The CDR3, as DNA: TGTGCCAGCAGTTATGACAGGGCGGGCGAGGGAGCTTTCTTT. This translates into CASSYDRAGEGAFF. This chain connects TRBV7-9 to TRBJ1-1; 7 nucleotides agree with TRBD1. CDR3 size: 14 residues. Germline V gene sequence: CDR1 SEHNR, CDR2 FQNEAQ (reference sequence). Unmatched junction bases numbered 14, after V lost 6 bases and J lost 10 bases.

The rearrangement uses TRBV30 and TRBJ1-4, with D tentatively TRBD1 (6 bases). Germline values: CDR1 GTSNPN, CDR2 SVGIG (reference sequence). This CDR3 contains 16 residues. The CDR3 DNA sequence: TGTGCTGCTGGGTCTGGTTTCGGACAGCTTAATGAAAAACTGTTTTTT. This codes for CAAGSGFGQLNEKLFF.

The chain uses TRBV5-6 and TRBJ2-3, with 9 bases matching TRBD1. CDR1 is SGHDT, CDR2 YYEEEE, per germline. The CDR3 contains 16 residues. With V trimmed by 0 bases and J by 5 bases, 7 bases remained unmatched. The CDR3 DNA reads TGTGCCAGCAGCTTGGAGGGACAGGGAGAGGTAGATACGCAGTATTTT. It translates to CASSLEGQGEVDTQYF.

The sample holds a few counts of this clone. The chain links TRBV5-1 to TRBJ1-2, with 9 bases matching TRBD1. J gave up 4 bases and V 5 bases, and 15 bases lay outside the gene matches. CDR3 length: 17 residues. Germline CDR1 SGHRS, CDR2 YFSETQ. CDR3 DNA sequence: TGCGCCAGCAGACGGGACAGGGCCCTCCTCAGAATCTATGGCTACACCTTC. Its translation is CASRRDRALLRIYGYTF.

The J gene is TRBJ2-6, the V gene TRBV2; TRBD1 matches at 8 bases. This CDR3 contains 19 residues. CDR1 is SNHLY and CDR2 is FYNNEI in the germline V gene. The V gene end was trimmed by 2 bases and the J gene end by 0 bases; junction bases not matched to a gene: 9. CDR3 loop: CASSEFGQGILSGANVLTF. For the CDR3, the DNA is TGTGCCAGCAGTGAATTCGGACAGGGAATTCTCTCTGGGGCCAACGTCCTGACTTTC.

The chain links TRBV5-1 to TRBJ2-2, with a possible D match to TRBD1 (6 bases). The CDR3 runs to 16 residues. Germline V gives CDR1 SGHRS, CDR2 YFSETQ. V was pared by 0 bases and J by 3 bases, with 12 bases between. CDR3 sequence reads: CASSLGQGLDTGELFF. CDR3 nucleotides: TGCGCCAGCAGCTTGGGGCAGGGGCTCGACACCGGGGAGCTGTTTTTT.

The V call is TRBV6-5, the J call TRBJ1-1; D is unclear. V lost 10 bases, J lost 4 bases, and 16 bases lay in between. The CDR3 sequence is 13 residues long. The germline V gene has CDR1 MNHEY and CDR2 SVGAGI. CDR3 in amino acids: CATFRSVSTEAFF. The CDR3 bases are TGTGCCACCTTCCGGAGTGTGAGCACTGAAGCTTTCTTT.